This TCR beta chain originates from a study of radiotherapy plus CTLA-4 blockade in lung cancer. Looking at the study overall: Objective responses were seen in 15% to 20% of patients, disease control in over 25%.

General study points: Among blood TCR repertoires after radiotherapy plus ipilimumab, tumor-derived clones expanded.

The CDR3 runs to 12 residues. V dropped 7 bases and J dropped 4 bases, with 11 bases sitting between them. Germline CDR1 and CDR2: MDHEN and SYDVKM. This table comes from immunoSEQ multiplex PCR, and its TCRdb copy is limited to in-frame clones, with some not included. Altogether some 78,000 clones are present, about 86% being singletons, with the ten largest covering 2% to 2.5%. About this clone: Its antigen is not identified.

The input for sequencing was peripheral blood, taken from a patient treated with radiotherapy plus ipilimumab. V is TRBV28 and J is TRBJ2-7; D remains ambiguous. This TCR was recovered from a human donor with non-small cell lung cancer who had a partial response to radiotherapy plus ipilimumab. CDR3 bases: TGTGCCAGCACCGCGGTCCCTTACGAGCAGTACTTC. Its translation is CASTAVPYEQYF.